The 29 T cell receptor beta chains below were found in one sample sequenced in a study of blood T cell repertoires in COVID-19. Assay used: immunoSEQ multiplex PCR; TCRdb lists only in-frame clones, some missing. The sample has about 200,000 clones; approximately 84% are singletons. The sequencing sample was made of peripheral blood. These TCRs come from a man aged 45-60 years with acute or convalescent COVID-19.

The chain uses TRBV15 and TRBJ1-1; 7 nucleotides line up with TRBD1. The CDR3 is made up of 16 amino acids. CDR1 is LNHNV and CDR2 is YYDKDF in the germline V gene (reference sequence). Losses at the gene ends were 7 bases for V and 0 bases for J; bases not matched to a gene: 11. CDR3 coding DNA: TGTGCCACCACCAGGGGGTTGGGGAGCATGAACACTGAAGCTTTCTTT. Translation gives CATTRGLGSMNTEAFF.

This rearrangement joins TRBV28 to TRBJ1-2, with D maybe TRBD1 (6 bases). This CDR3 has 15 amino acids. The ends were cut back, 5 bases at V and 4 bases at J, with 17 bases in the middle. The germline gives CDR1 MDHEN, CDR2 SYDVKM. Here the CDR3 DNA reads TGTGCCAGCAGTCCCCCCGGGTCAGGGGCCTATGGCTACACCTTC. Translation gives CASSPPGSGAYGYTF.

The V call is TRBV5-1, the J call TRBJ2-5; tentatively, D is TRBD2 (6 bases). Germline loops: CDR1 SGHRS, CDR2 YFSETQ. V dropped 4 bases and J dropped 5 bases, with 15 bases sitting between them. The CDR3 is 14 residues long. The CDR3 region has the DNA TGCGCCAGCAGCGCGGGGAATAGAATCGAGACCCAGTACTTC. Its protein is CASSAGNRIETQYF. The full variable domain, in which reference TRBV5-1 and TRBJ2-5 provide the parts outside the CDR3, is KAGVTQTPRYLIKTRGQQVTLSCSPISGHRSVSWYQQTPGQGLQFLFEYFSETQRNKGNFPGRFSGRQFSNSRSEMNVSTLELGDSALYLCASSAGNRIETQYFGPGTRLLVL.

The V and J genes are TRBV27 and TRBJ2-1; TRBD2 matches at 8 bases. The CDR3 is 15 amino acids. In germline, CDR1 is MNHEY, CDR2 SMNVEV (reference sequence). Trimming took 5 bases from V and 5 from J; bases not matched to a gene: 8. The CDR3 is CASSTQRGLNNEQFF. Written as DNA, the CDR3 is TGTGCCAGCAGTACTCAGCGGGGGCTAAACAATGAGCAGTTCTTC.

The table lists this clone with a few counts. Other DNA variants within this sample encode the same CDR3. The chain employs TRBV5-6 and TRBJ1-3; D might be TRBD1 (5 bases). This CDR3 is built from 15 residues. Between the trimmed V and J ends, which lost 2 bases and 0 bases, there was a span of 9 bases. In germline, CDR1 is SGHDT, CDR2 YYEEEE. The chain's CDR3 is CASSLRGYSGNTIYF. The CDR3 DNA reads TGTGCCAGCAGCTTAAGGGGATACTCTGGAAACACCATATATTTT. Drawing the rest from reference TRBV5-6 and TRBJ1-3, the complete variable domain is DAGVTQSPTHLIKTRGQQVTLRCSPKSGHDTVSWYQQALGQGPQFIFQYYEEEERQRGNFPDRFSGHQFPNYSSELNVNALLLGDSALYLCASSLRGYSGNTIYFGEGSWLTVV.

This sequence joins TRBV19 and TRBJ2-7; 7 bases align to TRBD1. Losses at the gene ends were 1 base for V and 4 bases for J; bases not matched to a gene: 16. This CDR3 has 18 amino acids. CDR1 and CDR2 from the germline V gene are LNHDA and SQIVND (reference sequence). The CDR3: CASSIGIYDRAGGYEQYF. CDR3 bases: TGTGCCAGTAGTATAGGCATTTACGACAGGGCTGGTGGGTACGAGCAGTACTTC.

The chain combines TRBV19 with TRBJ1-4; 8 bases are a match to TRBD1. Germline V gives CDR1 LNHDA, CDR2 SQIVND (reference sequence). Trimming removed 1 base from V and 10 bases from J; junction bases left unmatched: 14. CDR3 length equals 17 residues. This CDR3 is CASSIGGQAAGSGKLFF. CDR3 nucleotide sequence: TGTGCCAGTAGTATAGGGGGACAGGCCGCCGGGTCTGGAAAACTGTTTTTT.

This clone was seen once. The CDR3 here is CASQGAREQYF. The CDR3 coding sequence is TGTGCCTCACAGGGGGCGCGCGAGCAGTACTTC. V is TRBV6-5 and J is TRBJ2-7; 9 bases line up with TRBD1. V shed 11 bases, J shed 6 bases, and the junction held 5 bases outside the gene matches. Germline CDR1 MNHEY, CDR2 SVGAGI. This CDR3 comprises 11 residues.

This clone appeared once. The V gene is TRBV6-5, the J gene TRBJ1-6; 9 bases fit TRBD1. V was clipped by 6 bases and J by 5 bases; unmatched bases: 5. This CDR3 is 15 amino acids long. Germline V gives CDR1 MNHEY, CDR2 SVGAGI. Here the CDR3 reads CASSPTGGNNSPLHF. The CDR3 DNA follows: TGTGCCAGCAGCCCGACAGGGGGGAATAATTCACCCCTCCACTTT.

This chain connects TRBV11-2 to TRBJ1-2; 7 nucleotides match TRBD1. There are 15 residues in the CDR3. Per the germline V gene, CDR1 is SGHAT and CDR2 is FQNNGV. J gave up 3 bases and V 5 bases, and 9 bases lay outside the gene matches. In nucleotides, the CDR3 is TGTGCCAGCAGCCTATGGGCAGGGGGAGACTATGGCTACACCTTC. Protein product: CASSLWAGGDYGYTF.

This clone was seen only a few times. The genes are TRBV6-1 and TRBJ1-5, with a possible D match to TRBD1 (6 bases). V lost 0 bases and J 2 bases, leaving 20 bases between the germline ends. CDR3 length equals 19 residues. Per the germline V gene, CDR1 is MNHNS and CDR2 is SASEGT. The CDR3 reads CASSEANFGGRMGNQPQHF. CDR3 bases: TGTGCCAGCAGTGAAGCAAACTTCGGGGGGCGTATGGGCAATCAGCCCCAGCATTTT.

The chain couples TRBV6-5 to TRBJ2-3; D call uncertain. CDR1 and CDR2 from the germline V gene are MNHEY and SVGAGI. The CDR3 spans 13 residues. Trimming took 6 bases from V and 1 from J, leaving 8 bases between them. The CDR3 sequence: CASRDGGTDTQYF. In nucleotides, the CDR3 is TGTGCCAGCAGAGACGGAGGCACAGATACGCAGTATTTT.

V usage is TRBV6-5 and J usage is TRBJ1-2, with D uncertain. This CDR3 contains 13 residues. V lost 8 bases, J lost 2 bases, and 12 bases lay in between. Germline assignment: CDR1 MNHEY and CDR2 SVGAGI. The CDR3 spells CASSRAGNYGYTF. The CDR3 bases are TGTGCCAGCTCCCGGGCGGGAAACTATGGCTACACCTTC.

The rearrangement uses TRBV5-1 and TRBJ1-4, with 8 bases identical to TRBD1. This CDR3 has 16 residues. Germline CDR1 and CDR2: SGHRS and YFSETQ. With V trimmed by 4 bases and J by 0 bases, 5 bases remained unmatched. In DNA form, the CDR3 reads TGCGCCAGCAGCCGGACAGGGAGCGCAACTAATGAAAAACTGTTTTTT. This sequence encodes CASSRTGSATNEKLFF.

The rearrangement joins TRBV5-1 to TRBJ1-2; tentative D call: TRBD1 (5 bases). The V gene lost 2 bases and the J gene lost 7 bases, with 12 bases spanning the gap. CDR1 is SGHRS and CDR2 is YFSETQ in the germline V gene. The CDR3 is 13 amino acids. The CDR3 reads CASSFRGQPGYTF. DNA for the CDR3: TGCGCCAGCAGCTTTAGGGGTCAGCCTGGCTACACCTTC.

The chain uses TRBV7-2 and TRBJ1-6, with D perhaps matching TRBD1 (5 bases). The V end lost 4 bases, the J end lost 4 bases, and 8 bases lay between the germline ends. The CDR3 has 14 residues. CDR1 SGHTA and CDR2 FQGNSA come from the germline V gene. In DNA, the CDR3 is TGTGCCAGCAGCTCCTCAGGGTATAATTCACCCCTCCACTTT. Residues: CASSSSGYNSPLHF.

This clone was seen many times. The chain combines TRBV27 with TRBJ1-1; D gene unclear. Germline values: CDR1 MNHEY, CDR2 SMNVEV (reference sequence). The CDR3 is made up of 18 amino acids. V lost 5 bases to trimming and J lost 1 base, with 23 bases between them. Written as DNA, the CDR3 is TGTGCCAGCAGTCCCTTTCCTCCCGGGTGGGTCAAGAACACTGAAGCTTTCTTT. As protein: CASSPFPPGWVKNTEAFF.

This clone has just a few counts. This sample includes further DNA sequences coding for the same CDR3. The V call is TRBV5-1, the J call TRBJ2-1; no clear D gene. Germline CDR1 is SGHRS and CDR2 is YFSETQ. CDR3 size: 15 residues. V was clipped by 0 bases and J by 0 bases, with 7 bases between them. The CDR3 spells CASSLDGSSYNEQFF. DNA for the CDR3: TGCGCCAGCAGCTTGGACGGTAGCTCCTACAATGAGCAGTTCTTC.

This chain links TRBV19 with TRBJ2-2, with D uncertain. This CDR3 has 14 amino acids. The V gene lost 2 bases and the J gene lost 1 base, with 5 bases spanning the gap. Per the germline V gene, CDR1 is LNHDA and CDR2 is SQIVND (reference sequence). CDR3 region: CASSIQENTGELFF. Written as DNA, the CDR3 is TGTGCCAGTAGTATACAGGAGAACACCGGGGAGCTGTTTTTT.

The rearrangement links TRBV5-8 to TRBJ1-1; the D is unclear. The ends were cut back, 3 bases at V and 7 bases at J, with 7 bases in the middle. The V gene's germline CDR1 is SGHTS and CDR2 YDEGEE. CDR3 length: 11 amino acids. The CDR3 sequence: CASSSEIEAFF. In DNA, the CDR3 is TGTGCCAGCAGCTCCGAGATTGAAGCTTTCTTT.

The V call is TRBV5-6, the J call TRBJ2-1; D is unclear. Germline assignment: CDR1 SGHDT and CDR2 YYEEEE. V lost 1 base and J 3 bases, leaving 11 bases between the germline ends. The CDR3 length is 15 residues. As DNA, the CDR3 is TGTGCCAGCAGCTTGTCCACTCTACTCTACAATGAGCAGTTCTTC. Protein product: CASSLSTLLYNEQFF.

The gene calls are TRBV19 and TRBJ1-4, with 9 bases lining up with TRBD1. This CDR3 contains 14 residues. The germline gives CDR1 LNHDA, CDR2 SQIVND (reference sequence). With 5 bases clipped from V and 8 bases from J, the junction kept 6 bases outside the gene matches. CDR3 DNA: TGTGCCAGTAGTCTCGGGACAGGGAACGAAAAACTGTTTTTT. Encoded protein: CASSLGTGNEKLFF.

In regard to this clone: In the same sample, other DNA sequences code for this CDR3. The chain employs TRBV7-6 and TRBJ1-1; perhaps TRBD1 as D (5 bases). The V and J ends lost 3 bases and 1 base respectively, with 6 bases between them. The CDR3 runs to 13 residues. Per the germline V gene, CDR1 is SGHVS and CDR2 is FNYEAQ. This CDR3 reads CASSLGQNTEAFF. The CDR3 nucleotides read TGTGCCAGCAGCTTGGGGCAGAACACTGAAGCTTTCTTT.

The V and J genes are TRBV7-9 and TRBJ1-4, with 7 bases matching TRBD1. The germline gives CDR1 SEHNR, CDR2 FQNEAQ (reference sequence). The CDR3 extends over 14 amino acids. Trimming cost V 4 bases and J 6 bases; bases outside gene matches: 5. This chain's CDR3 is CASSSRGLDEKLFF. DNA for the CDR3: TGTGCCAGCAGCTCGAGGGGGCTCGATGAAAAACTGTTTTTT.

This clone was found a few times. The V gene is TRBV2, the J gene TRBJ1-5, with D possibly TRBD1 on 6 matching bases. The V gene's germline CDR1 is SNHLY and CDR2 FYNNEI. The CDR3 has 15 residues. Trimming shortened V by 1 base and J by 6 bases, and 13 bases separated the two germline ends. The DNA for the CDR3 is TGTGCCAGCAGTGAAGTTTTGGCCAGGGGTCAGCCCCAGCATTTT. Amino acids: CASSEVLARGQPQHF.

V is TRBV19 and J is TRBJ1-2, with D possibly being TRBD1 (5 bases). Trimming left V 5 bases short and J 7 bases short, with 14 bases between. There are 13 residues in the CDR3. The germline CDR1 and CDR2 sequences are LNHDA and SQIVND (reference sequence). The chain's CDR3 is CASSWQGIFGYTF. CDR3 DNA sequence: TGTGCCAGTAGTTGGCAGGGAATCTTTGGCTACACCTTC.

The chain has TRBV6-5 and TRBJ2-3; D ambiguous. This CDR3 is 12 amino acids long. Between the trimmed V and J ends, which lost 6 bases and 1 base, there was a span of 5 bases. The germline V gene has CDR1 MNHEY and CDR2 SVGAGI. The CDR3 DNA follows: TGTGCCAGCAGAGAGGGCACAGATACGCAGTATTTT. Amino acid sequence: CASREGTDTQYF.

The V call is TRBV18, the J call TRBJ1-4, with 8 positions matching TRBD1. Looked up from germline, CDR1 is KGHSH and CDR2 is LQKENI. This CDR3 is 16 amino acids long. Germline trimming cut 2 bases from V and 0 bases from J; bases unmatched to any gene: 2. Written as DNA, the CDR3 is TGTGCCAGCTCACCAGGGGACAGGACAACTAATGAAAAACTGTTTTTT. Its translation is CASSPGDRTTNEKLFF.

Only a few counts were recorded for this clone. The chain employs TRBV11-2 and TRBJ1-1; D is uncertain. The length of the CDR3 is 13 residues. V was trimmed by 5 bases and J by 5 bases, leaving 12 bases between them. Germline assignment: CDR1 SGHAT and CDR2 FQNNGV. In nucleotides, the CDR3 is TGTGCCAGCAGCCCTCAGGCGAGTACTGAAGCTTTCTTT. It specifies CASSPQASTEAFF.